This T cell receptor beta chain was identified during a study of radiotherapy plus CTLA-4 blockade in lung cancer. Notes on the study in general: Among reported predictors of response, early blood T cell clone dynamics with interferon-beta performed best.

This table comes from immunoSEQ multiplex PCR, and its TCRdb copy is limited to in-frame clones, with some not included. The sample lists about 59,000 clones, around 68% occurring once. A remark on this clone: What it binds is unknown.

The clonotype was recovered from a human donor with non-small cell lung cancer whose response to radiotherapy plus ipilimumab could not be evaluated. Sequences were derived from peripheral blood, sampled from a patient treated with radiotherapy plus ipilimumab.

CDR3 loop: CASSLRDNYGYTF. CDR3 nucleotides: TGTGCCAGCAGCCTCCGGGATAACTATGGCTACACCTTC. The rearrangement uses TRBV7-9 and TRBJ1-2, with no clear D. Germline values: CDR1 SEHNR, CDR2 FQNEAQ (reference sequence). The CDR3 totals 13 residues. V was clipped by 5 bases and J by 1 base, with 8 bases between them.